Reported below is one T cell receptor beta chain. Its target is unknown. CDR3 size: 17 residues. Germline V gene sequence: CDR1 LGHDT, CDR2 YNNKEL (reference sequence). Trimming at V came to 1 base and at J to 5 bases, leaving 12 bases not matched to a gene. Attachment of unique molecular identifiers to individual cDNA molecules was performed. TCRdb ran MiXCR on the 5' RACE reads and lists one entry per CDR3 protein. The sample lists 30,000 or so distinct CDR3 sequences, 6% to 7% occurring once. The sample originates from a study of early T cells in non-severe SARS-CoV-2 infection. About the study: Chains were unpaired, as sequencing was done on bulk RNA from unsorted whole blood. Study-wide points: Anti-spike CD8 specificities were favored by VDJdb matching, whose results missed private and CD4 specificities.

Sequencing was performed on whole blood. The clonotype was recovered from an adult who was a healthcare worker with PCR-confirmed SARS-CoV-2 infection or an uninfected control (not recorded which). The chain joins TRBV3-1 to TRBJ2-5; 8 nucleotides line up with TRBD2. The CDR3 spells CASSQVRREGLAETQYF. The DNA of the CDR3 is TGTGCCAGCAGCCAAGTTCGTCGGGAGGGCCTTGCCGAGACCCAGTACTTC.